The T cell receptor (beta chain) described here comes from a study of blood T cell repertoires in COVID-19. Source study methods: Reference gene primers were amplified, and this amplification served to estimate nucleated cell counts. Here immunoSEQ multiplex PCR was the method, and the copy in TCRdb shows in-frame clones only, minus some. V and J calls and clone size follow that table, whereas D and trimming were derived from the DNA. The sample carries fewer than 35,000 clones, roughly nine tenths recorded once. V was pared by 3 bases and J by 5 bases, with 16 bases between. The CDR3 contains 16 residues. The germline V gene has CDR1 SGHAT and CDR2 FQNNGV.

Sequenced input: peripheral blood. The sequence came from a man at least 80 years old with acute or convalescent COVID-19. The rearrangement links TRBV11-2 to TRBJ2-2; D may be TRBD1 (7 bases). Here the CDR3 reads CASSFQGGRGTGELFF. DNA for the CDR3: TGTGCCAGCAGCTTTCAGGGGGGCAGGGGAACCGGGGAGCTGTTTTTT.